This TCR beta chain was found in a study of cytomegalovirus exposure and HLA in healthy donors. The PCR was carried out with 60 Vbeta primers and 13 Jbeta primers. Assay used: immunoSEQ multiplex PCR; TCRdb lists only in-frame clones, some missing. The sample yields a few hundred thousand clones, about four fifths seen once. The CDR3 spans 13 residues. V dropped 6 bases and J dropped 1 base, with 9 bases sitting between them. The V gene's germline CDR1 is MDHEN and CDR2 SYDVKM. The chain couples TRBV28 to TRBJ1-2; a possible D gene is TRBD1 (5 bases). The sample was PBMCs. The sequence derives from a woman aged 40 to 50 in good health and CMV-seropositive. The CDR3 sequence is CASSGDSNYGYTF. In DNA form, the CDR3 reads TGTGCCAGCAGCGGAGACAGTAACTATGGCTACACCTTC.